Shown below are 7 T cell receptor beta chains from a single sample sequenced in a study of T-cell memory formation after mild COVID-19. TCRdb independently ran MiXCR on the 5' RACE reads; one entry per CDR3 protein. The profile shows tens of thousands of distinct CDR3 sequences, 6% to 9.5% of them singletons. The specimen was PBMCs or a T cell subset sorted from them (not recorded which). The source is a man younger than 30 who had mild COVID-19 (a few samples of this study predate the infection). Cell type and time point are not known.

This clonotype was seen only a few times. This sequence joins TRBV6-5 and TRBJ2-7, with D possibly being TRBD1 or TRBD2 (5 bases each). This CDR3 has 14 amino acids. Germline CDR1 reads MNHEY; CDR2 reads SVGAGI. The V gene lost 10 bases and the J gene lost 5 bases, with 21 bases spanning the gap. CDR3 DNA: TGTGCCAATAACGACCCGGACGGGACCCACGAGCAGTACGTC. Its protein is CANNDPDGTHEQYV.

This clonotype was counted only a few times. CDR3 DNA sequence: TGTGCCAGCAGCTTAGGGGAGGGACTTCGGAACACCGGGGAGCTGTTTTTT. The encoded protein is CASSLGEGLRNTGELFF. The rearrangement uses TRBV7-8 and TRBJ2-2; 7 bases are a match to TRBD2. J lost 1 base, V lost 1 base, and 6 bases had no gene match. Germline CDR1 SGHVS, CDR2 FQNEAQ. This CDR3 comprises 17 residues.

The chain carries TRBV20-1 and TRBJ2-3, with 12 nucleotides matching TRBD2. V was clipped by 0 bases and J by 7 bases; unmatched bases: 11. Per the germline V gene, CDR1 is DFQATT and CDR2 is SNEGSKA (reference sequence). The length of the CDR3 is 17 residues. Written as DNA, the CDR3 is TGCAGTGCTAGAGATCTACTAGCGGGGGGCATACAGAATACGCAGTATTTT. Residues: CSARDLLAGGIQNTQYF.

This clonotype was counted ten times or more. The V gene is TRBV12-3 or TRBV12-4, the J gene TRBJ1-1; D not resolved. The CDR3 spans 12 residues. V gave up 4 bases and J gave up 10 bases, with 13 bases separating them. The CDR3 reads CASSSDLSGAFF. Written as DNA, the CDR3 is TGTGCCAGCAGTTCCGATCTCTCCGGAGCTTTCTTT.

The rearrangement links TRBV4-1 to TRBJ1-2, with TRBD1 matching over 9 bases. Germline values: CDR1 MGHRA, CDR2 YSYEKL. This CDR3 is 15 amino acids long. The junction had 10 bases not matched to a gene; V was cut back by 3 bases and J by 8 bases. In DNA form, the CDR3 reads TGCGCCAGCAGCCAGCCACCAGTACAGGGGGCAGGCTACACCTTC. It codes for CASSQPPVQGAGYTF.

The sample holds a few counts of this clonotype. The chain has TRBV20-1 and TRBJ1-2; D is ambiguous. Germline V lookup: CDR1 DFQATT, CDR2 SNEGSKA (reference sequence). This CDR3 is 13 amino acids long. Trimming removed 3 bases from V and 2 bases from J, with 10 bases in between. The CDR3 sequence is CSARDGGNYGYTF. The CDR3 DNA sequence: TGCAGTGCTAGGGACGGCGGAAACTATGGCTACACCTTC.

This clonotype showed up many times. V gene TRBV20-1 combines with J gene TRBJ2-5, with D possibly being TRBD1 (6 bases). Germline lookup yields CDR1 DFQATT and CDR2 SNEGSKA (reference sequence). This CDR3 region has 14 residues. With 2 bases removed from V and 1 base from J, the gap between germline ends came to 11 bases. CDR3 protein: CSARSGAPQETQYF. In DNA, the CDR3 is TGCAGTGCTAGATCAGGGGCCCCCCAAGAGACCCAGTACTTC.